This entry features one T cell receptor (beta chain) sequence. This specimen belongs to a study of blood T cell repertoires in COVID-19. Study as a whole: PBMCs, B-cell-depleted T cells, or T cells provided the cDNA or gDNA that made up the material.

Unmatched junction bases numbered 8, after V lost 4 bases and J lost 7 bases. This CDR3 spans 15 amino acids. The table came from immunoSEQ multiplex PCR; TCRdb's copy has only in-frame clones and leaves some out. This sample carries more than 70,000 clones, approximately 86% of them seen once, and the ten largest clones take roughly 1.2%. Sequencing was performed on peripheral blood. The chain links TRBV23-1 to TRBJ1-4; 8 positions agree with TRBD1. TRBV23-1 falls under the ORF class, with uncertain function. This TCR was recovered from an older man with active or convalescent COVID-19. CDR3 nucleotide sequence: TGCGCCAGCAGTCGATGGACAGGGTCTAGTGAAAAACTGTTTTTT. Translation: CASSRWTGSSEKLFF.